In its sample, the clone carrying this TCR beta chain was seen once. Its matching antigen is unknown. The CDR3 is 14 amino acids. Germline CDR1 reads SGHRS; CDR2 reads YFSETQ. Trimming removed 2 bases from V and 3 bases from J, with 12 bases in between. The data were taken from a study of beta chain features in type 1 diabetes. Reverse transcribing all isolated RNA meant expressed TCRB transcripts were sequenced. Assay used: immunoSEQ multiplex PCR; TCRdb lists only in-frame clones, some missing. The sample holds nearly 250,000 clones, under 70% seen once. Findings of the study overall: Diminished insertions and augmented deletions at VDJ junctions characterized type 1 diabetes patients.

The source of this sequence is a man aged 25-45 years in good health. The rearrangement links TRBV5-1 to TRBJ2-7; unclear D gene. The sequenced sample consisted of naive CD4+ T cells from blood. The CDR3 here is CASSFVGLGYEQYF. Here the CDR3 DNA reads TGCGCCAGCAGCTTTGTCGGTCTGGGCTACGAGCAGTACTTC.